Following are 18 T cell receptor beta chains from one sample sequenced in a study of blood T cells in healthy people across ages. Alongside a J-beta primer mix, a sample-barcoded 5' primer served in a second PCR lasting roughly 6 to 11 cycles. Using its own MiXCR run on the 5' RACE reads, TCRdb lists one record per CDR3 protein. In the table there are 2 million or so distinct CDR3 sequences, less than 50% of which are singletons. The sample comprised blood. Receptors originate from a woman in her thirties or forties in good health.

V gene TRBV5-6 combines with J gene TRBJ2-5; TRBD2 is a possible D gene (5 bases). The CDR3 covers 14 residues. Germline CDR1 SGHDT, CDR2 YYEEEE. Trimming left V 1 base short and J 5 bases short, with 12 bases between. The CDR3 DNA reads as TGTGCCAGCAGCTTGCGGGAAATCCCCGAGACCCAGTACTTC. It is translated as CASSLREIPETQYF.

The rearrangement joins TRBV6-5 to TRBJ1-4, with D unclear. The CDR3 spans 14 residues. Germline CDR1 reads MNHEY; CDR2 reads SVGAGI. V was trimmed by 2 bases and J by 6 bases, leaving 10 bases between them. The CDR3 nucleotides read TGTGCCAGCAGTTACAAACCCCGGGATGAAAAACTGTTTTTT. Translated, it gives CASSYKPRDEKLFF.

J is TRBJ2-5 and V is TRBV3-1; 9 bases align to TRBD2. Germline loops: CDR1 LGHDT, CDR2 YNNKEL (reference sequence). The V and J ends lost 1 base and 0 bases, in that order; junction bases with no gene match: 9. The CDR3 consists of 18 residues. The CDR3 bases are TGTGCCAGCAGCCAAGTAGTTCTTAGCGGGGGTTACCAAGAGACCCAGTACTTC. This codes for CASSQVVLSGGYQETQYF.

This clonotype has a handful of counts. This chain joins TRBV11-3 and TRBJ2-1; 8 bases map to TRBD2. The germline V gene has CDR1 SGHNT and CDR2 YENEEA. The J segment lost 1 base and the V segment lost 5 bases, leaving 4 bases of the junction unmatched. The length of the CDR3 is 15 residues. The CDR3 protein is CASSPGGTSYNEQFF. DNA for the CDR3: TGTGCCAGCAGCCCGGGGGGGACATCCTACAATGAGCAGTTCTTC.

V gene TRBV20-1 combines with J gene TRBJ2-7; 13 bases match TRBD2. Germline-derived CDR1 and CDR2 are DFQATT and SNEGSKA (reference sequence). The CDR3 runs to 15 residues. After removal of 5 bases from V and 1 base from J, the junction contained 5 bases not matched to a gene. CDR3 sequence: CSAPGTSGASYEQYF. DNA of the CDR3: TGCAGTGCTCCCGGGACTAGCGGGGCGTCCTACGAGCAGTACTTC.

The V and J genes are TRBV7-9 and TRBJ2-5, with TRBD1 identical over 7 bases. The DNA end is a closer match to TRBJ2-7, so the J assignment may be wrong. CDR1 is SEHNR and CDR2 is FQNEAQ in the germline V gene (reference sequence). This CDR3 contains 15 residues. The CDR3 DNA reads TGTGCCAGCAGCTTAACTGCGACAGGGTTGCACGAGCAGTACTTC. Its translation: CASSLTATGLHEQYF.

About this clonotype itself: A read error may produce the germline difference seen at one junction end. Here the CDR3 reads CANSERSGDGYTF. CDR3 DNA sequence: TGTGCCAACAGTGAGAGATCAGGAGATGGCTACACCTTC. The chain combines TRBV28 with TRBJ1-2; D not resolved. CDR1 is MDHEN and CDR2 is SYDVKM in the germline V gene. This CDR3 is 13 amino acids long.

J is TRBJ2-7 and V is TRBV7-2; D is unclear. Germline V gene lookup returns CDR1 SGHTA and CDR2 FQGNSA. The CDR3 has 15 residues. Trimming took 6 bases from V and 0 from J, leaving 15 bases between them. The CDR3 sequence is CASSHPGQSSYEQYF. CDR3 coding DNA: TGTGCCAGCAGTCATCCGGGCCAAAGCTCCTACGAGCAGTACTTC.

J is TRBJ1-4 and V is TRBV18, with a tentative D call TRBD1 (5 bases). The V and J ends lost 4 bases and 0 bases respectively, with 12 bases between them. This CDR3 is built from 16 residues. Germline loops: CDR1 KGHSH, CDR2 LQKENI. The CDR3 spells CASSRGTATTNEKLFF. The CDR3 DNA reads TGTGCCAGCTCACGGGGGACTGCGACAACTAATGAAAAACTGTTTTTT.

Comment on this clonotype: At one end, the junction sequence differs from germline, possibly due to a read error. This chain links TRBV6-1 with TRBJ2-5; tentative D call: TRBD1 (6 bases). Germline loops: CDR1 MNHNS, CDR2 SASEGT. The CDR3 has 15 residues. The CDR3 coding sequence is TGTGCCAGCAGTGTAATGAGACAGGCCCAAGAGGCCCAGTACTTC. The encoded protein is CASSVMRQAQEAQYF.

The sample holds many counts of this clonotype. The chain employs TRBV10-3 and TRBJ2-4; TRBD1 matches at 8 bases. J was trimmed by 14 bases and V by 0 bases; bases with no gene match: 9. The CDR3 length is 14 residues. The germline V gene encodes CDR1 ENHRY and CDR2 SYGVKD. In DNA, the CDR3 is TGTGCCATCAGTGAGTCAGGAACAGGGGGAAGTAAGTACTTC. It encodes CAISESGTGGSKYF.

This clonotype was observed at least ten times. J is TRBJ2-5 and V is TRBV20-1, with unresolved D. Germline values: CDR1 DFQATT, CDR2 SNEGSKA (reference sequence). This CDR3 is 14 amino acids long. V lost 3 bases and J lost 4, with 15 bases in between. The CDR3 spells CSASRTGIGETQYF. In nucleotides, the CDR3 is TGCAGTGCTAGTCGGACCGGCATAGGAGAGACCCAGTACTTC.

V and J are TRBV11-2 and TRBJ1-4; a possible D gene is TRBD1 (5 bases). The CDR3 runs 15 residues. V lost 5 bases, J lost 4 bases, and 14 bases lay in between. The germline gives CDR1 SGHAT, CDR2 FQNNGV. This CDR3 is CASSDGAGDNEKLFF. For the CDR3, the DNA is TGTGCCAGCAGCGACGGGGCAGGCGATAATGAAAAACTGTTTTTT.

The rearrangement joins TRBV9 to TRBJ1-2; D not certain. V lost 0 bases and J lost 2, with 8 bases in between. This CDR3 has 14 amino acids. Germline V lookup: CDR1 SGDLS, CDR2 YYNGEE. The CDR3 sequence is CASSVALRNYGYTF. CDR3 coding DNA: TGTGCCAGCAGCGTAGCTTTACGGAACTATGGCTACACCTTC.

V gene TRBV6-1 combines with J gene TRBJ2-3, with 8 bases matching TRBD1. The J segment lost 7 bases and the V segment lost 1 base, leaving 13 bases of the junction unmatched. The CDR3 is 17 residues long. Germline assignment: CDR1 MNHNS and CDR2 SASEGT. The CDR3 nucleotides are TGTGCCAGCAGTGAAGAGATCGGGACAGGTTTTATGTATACGCAGTATTTT. This sequence encodes CASSEEIGTGFMYTQYF.

This clonotype was observed a few times. This rearrangement joins TRBV7-2 to TRBJ2-1; TRBD2 matches 10 bases. The CDR3 loop spans 20 amino acids. The germline gives CDR1 SGHTA, CDR2 FQGNSA. The J segment lost 7 bases and the V segment lost 4 bases, leaving 22 bases of the junction unmatched. The DNA for the CDR3 is TGTGCCAGCAGCTCCCTCTTAAGAGCGGGGGGGCGCGGGAAAGGAAATGAGCAGTTCTTC. Protein sequence: CASSSLLRAGGRGKGNEQFF.

This chain joins TRBV10-2 and TRBJ2-5, with a possible D match to TRBD1 (5 bases). Germline V lookup: CDR1 WSHSY, CDR2 SAAADI. V lost 0 bases to trimming and J lost 3 bases, with 8 bases between them. The length of the CDR3 is 14 residues. The CDR3 DNA is TGCGCCAGCAGTGAGTCGAACAGGAAAGAGACCCAGTACTTC. Translating it yields CASSESNRKETQYF.

This clonotype was found a few times. The rearrangement uses TRBV15 and TRBJ2-4, with TRBD2 identical over 14 bases. The CDR3 is 19 amino acids. J was trimmed by 2 bases and V by 5 bases; bases with no gene match: 11. Germline V gene lookup returns CDR1 LNHNV and CDR2 YYDKDF (reference sequence). The CDR3 loop is CATSVGLAGGILTKNIQYF. Written as DNA, the CDR3 is TGTGCCACCAGCGTCGGACTAGCGGGGGGAATACTTACCAAAAACATTCAGTACTTC.